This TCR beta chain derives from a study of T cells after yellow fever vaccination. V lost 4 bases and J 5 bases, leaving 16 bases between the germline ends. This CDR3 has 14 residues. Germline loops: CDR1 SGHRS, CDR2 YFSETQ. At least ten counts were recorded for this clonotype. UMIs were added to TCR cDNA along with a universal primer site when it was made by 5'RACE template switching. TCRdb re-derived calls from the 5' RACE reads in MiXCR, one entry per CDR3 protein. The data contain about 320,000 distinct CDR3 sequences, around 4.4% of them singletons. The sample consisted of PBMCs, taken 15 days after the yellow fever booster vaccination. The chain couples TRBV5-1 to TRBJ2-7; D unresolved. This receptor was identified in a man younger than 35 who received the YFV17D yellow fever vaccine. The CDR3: CASSAGSHRHEQYF. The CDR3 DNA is TGCGCCAGCAGCGCTGGAAGTCATCGGCACGAGCAGTACTTC.